This T cell receptor beta chain was profiled in a study of blood T cell repertoires in COVID-19. This clone was counted between two and nine times. Original processing notes: Nucleated cell number was recorded as an estimate derived from reference gene primer amplification. The table came from immunoSEQ multiplex PCR; TCRdb's copy has only in-frame clones and leaves some out. V and J calls plus clone size are reproduced from that table; the DNA served to infer D and trimming. The sample records around 130,000 clones, around 77% being singletons. The sequence came from a human donor in a cohort sampled during active COVID-19. Material: peripheral blood.

Here the CDR3 DNA reads TGTGCCAGCAGCTCAGACACGACCTACGAGCAGTACTTC. Translating it yields CASSSDTTYEQYF. V is TRBV7-6 and J is TRBJ2-7; D gene ambiguous. V lost 4 bases to trimming and J lost 2 bases, with 9 bases between them. The germline CDR1 and CDR2 sequences are SGHVS and FNYEAQ. The CDR3 is 13 residues long. Supplemented by reference TRBV7-6 and TRBJ2-7, the full variable domain reads GAGVSQSPRYKVTKRGQDVALRCDPISGHVSLYWYRQALGQGPEFLTYFNYEAQQDKSGLPNDRFSAERPEGSISTLTIQRTEQRDSAMYRCASSSDTTYEQYFGPGTRLTVT.